The 22 T cell receptor beta chains given below trace back to one sample, sequenced in a study of CXCR3-negative and CXCR3-positive naive CD8 T cells. Study-level results: Naive cells positive for CXCR3 carried more hydrophobic TRB CDR3s than CXCR3-negative ones.

5' RACE with UMI labels generated the TRB cDNA libraries. TCRdb reworked the 5' RACE reads into one entry per CDR3 protein, no DNA. This sample's table reports around 120,000 distinct CDR3 sequences. Their antigens remain unidentified. Sequences were obtained from naive CXCR3+ CD8+ T cells from blood. The subset denotes: CD45RO-CCR7+CD27+CD95- naive CD8+ T cells expressing CXCR3 (TNR3+). The receptors here all came from a human donor in good health. Some clones in this sample may be carry-over from other donors' samples.

The chain uses TRBV29-1 and TRBJ2-1; the TRBD1 assignment by TCRdb is unverifiable without DNA. CDR3 size: 15 residues. Germline lookup yields CDR1 SQVTM and CDR2 ANQGSEA. The CDR3 sequence: CSVELGDTFDNEQFF.

The V and J genes are TRBV12-3 or TRBV12-4 and TRBJ1-2; without DNA, the TCRdb call of TRBD1 cannot be checked. The CDR3 has 15 residues. CDR3: CASSPDQGATYGYTF.

The genes are TRBV7-3 and TRBJ2-1; absent DNA, TCRdb's TRBD1 call cannot be checked. CDR1 and CDR2 (germline): SGHTA, FQGTGA. The CDR3 loop spans 14 amino acids. The CDR3 region is CASSLPGTYNEQFF.

The J gene is TRBJ2-5, the V gene TRBV20-1; TCRdb proposes TRBD1, but this gene call is untestable without DNA. The germline V gene has CDR1 DFQATT and CDR2 SNEGSKA (reference sequence). The length of the CDR3 is 14 residues. CDR3 amino acids: CSARAGDVQETQYF.

The chain has TRBV27 and TRBJ2-1; TCRdb lists TRBD2, though no DNA is available to test this call. The germline V gene has CDR1 MNHEY and CDR2 SMNVEV (reference sequence). This CDR3 is built from 15 residues. CDR3 in amino acids: CASSTTSGVYNEQFF.

J is TRBJ1-1 and V is TRBV5-1; there is no DNA to check the TCRdb D call of TRBD1. The CDR3 length is 17 residues. Germline V CDR1 and CDR2: SGHRS, YFSETQ. CDR3 amino acids: CASSPYAGTERNTEAFF. Supplemented by reference TRBV5-1 and TRBJ1-1, the full variable domain reads KAGVTQTPRYLIKTRGQQVTLSCSPISGHRSVSWYQQTPGQGLQFLFEYFSETQRNKGNFPGRFSGRQFSNSRSEMNVSTLELGDSALYLCASSPYAGTERNTEAFFGQGTRLTVV.

The CDR3 here is CASSHQGGNEQFF. The chain uses TRBV4-3 and TRBJ2-1; the TRBD1 assignment by TCRdb is unverifiable without DNA. The CDR3 spans 13 residues. CDR1 is LGHNA, CDR2 YSLEER, per germline.

The J gene is TRBJ2-6, the V gene TRBV6-2 or TRBV6-3. From germline, CDR1 is MNHEY and CDR2 SVGEGT. The CDR3 runs 13 residues. CDR3 amino acids: CASVEAGANVLTF.

This chain uses TRBV19 with TRBJ1-1. The CDR3 consists of 13 residues. Germline CDR1 LNHDA, CDR2 SQIVND (reference sequence). CDR3 region: CPSSETMNTEAFF. Together with reference TRBV19 and TRBJ1-1, the CDR3 gives the full variable domain: DGGITQSPKYLFRKEGQNVTLSCEQNLNHDAMYWYRQDPGQGLRLIYYSQIVNDFQKGDIAEGYSVSREKKESFPLTVTSAQKNPTAFYLCPSSETMNTEAFFGQGTRLTVV.

CDR3 residues: CSVEIAGDSYEQYF. The chain combines TRBV29-1 with TRBJ2-7. The CDR3 consists of 14 residues. Looked up from germline, CDR1 is SQVTM and CDR2 is ANQGSEA.

This chain joins TRBV7-9 and TRBJ1-4. Germline loops: CDR1 SEHNR, CDR2 FQNEAQ (reference sequence). The CDR3 contains 15 residues. CDR3 sequence reads: CASSYGVTTNEKLFF.

This chain uses TRBV7-9 with TRBJ1-2. There are 15 residues in the CDR3. The germline V gene encodes CDR1 SEHNR and CDR2 FQNEAQ (reference sequence). CDR3 sequence: CASSLEEEYLYGYTF. Supplemented by reference TRBV7-9 and TRBJ1-2, the full variable domain reads DTGVSQNPRHKITKRGQNVTFRCDPISEHNRLYWYRQTLGQGPEFLTYFQNEAQLEKSRLLSDRFSAERPKGSFSTLEIQRTEQGDSAMYLCASSLEEEYLYGYTFGSGTRLTVV.

The CDR3: CASTRLAGETTDTQYF. The chain carries TRBV7-2 and TRBJ2-3; TCRdb picks TRBD2, but there is no DNA to check that call. The CDR3 totals 16 residues. The germline V gene has CDR1 SGHTA and CDR2 FQGNSA.

V gene TRBV20-1 combines with J gene TRBJ2-7; the TCRdb call, TRBD1, lacks DNA for checking. Per the germline V gene, CDR1 is DFQATT and CDR2 is SNEGSKA (reference sequence). This CDR3 is built from 13 residues. The CDR3 loop is CSATQTGSYEQYF.

The chain couples TRBV19 to TRBJ1-1; as DNA is missing, the TRBD1 call by TCRdb cannot be tested. The V gene's germline CDR1 is LNHDA and CDR2 SQIVND (reference sequence). The CDR3 is 15 amino acids. CDR3 protein: CASSIGADLNTEVFF. The full variable domain, its missing parts supplied by reference TRBV19 and TRBJ1-1, is DGGITQSPKYLFRKEGQNVTLSCEQNLNHDAMYWYRQDPGQGLRLIYYSQIVNDFQKGDIAEGYSVSREKKESFPLTVTSAQKNPTAFYLCASSIGADLNTEVFFGQGTRLTVV.

The rearrangement links TRBV27 to TRBJ1-2; TCRdb calls TRBD1, which cannot be checked without DNA. The CDR3 has 14 residues. Germline CDR1 reads MNHEY; CDR2 reads SMNVEV (reference sequence). Here the CDR3 reads CASSLFPRRDGYTF.

The chain carries TRBV30 and TRBJ2-7; TCRdb names TRBD2, which stays unverified in the absence of DNA. The CDR3 runs to 13 residues. CDR1 GTSNPN and CDR2 SVGIG come from the germline V gene (reference sequence). CDR3: CACLAGSSYEQYF.

CDR3 loop: CASSRGQDTNYGYTF. This chain uses TRBV11-2 with TRBJ1-2; TCRdb picks TRBD1, but there is no DNA to check that call. Germline CDR1 and CDR2: SGHAT and FQNNGV. The CDR3 totals 15 residues.

The V and J genes are TRBV7-6 and TRBJ2-2. CDR3 length: 17 residues. Germline assignment: CDR1 SGHVS and CDR2 FNYEAQ. This CDR3 reads CASSFSRFDSPTGELFF.

The rearrangement uses TRBV7-9 and TRBJ2-5; the TCRdb call, TRBD2, lacks DNA for checking. This CDR3 region has 17 residues. Germline loops: CDR1 SEHNR, CDR2 FQNEAQ (reference sequence). CDR3 sequence reads: CASSFIPMTSGQETQYF. The whole variable domain, filled in from reference TRBV7-9 and TRBJ2-5, reads DTGVSQNPRHKITKRGQNVTFRCDPISEHNRLYWYRQTLGQGPEFLTYFQNEAQLEKSRLLSDRFSAERPKGSFSTLEIQRTEQGDSAMYLCASSFIPMTSGQETQYFGPGTRLLVL.

V is TRBV25-1 and J is TRBJ1-5; TCRdb picks TRBD1, but there is no DNA to check that call. The germline V gene has CDR1 MGHDK and CDR2 SYGVNS. This CDR3 comprises 15 residues. The CDR3: CASSDNGGWGQPQHF.

CDR3 sequence reads: CASTLDREPSPIHEQYF. The genes are TRBV11-2 and TRBJ2-7; TCRdb outputs TRBD1, but without DNA this stays unchecked. CDR1 and CDR2 (germline): SGHAT, FQNNGV. The CDR3 is made up of 17 amino acids.